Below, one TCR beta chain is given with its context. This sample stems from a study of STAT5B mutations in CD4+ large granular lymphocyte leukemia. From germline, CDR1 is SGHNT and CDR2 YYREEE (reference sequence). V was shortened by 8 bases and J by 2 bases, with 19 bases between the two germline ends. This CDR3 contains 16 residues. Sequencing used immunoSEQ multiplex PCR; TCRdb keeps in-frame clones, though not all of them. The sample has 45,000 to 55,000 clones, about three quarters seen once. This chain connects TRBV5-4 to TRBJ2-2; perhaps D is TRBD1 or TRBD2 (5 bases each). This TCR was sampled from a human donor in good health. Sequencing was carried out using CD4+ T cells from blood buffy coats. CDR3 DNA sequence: TGTGCCAGTTCCCGAGGGGCCGGATCTAACACCGGGGAGCTGTTTTTT. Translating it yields CASSRGAGSNTGELFF.